Given below is one T cell receptor beta chain in context. This clone was found once. Its antigen has not been determined. Base quality data are lacking; no much larger clone is found one base away. The immunoSEQ Assay, a bias-controlled multiplex PCR, was used to amplify TCRbeta CDR3 regions from genomic DNA. The published analysis was carried out like this. The number of nucleated cells in each sample was estimated by amplification of reference gene primers within the assay. To quantify the absolute abundance of each unique TCRbeta CDR3 rearrangement, sequence reads were collapsed and filtered. Productive Simpson clonality was computed per sample as the square root of Simpson's diversity index over productive rearrangements. What TCRdb holds here is the immuneACCESS table cut down to in-frame rearrangements. Part of the clones is not present; checked against another copy, under half of the missing clones reflect an unresolved V gene, and the others are unexplained. Clonal size and the V and J genes are those of that table, whereas D and trimming came from the DNA. In this sample the table shows about 120,000 clones, 90% of which occur a single time. The top ten hold 1.8% of the sample.

The sample comes from a study of blood T cell repertoires in COVID-19 (dated by TCRdb to about 2020). A note on the overall study: Samples covering the acute and convalescent phases of COVID-19 were provided by collaborators in the United States, Italy and Spain. Where available, HLA class I and class II types were obtained from metadata supplied by the sample provider rather than from assay-based typing. Samples were obtained from the ongoing ImmuneRACE study (first 160 participants) and from 1,254 subjects provided by 6 global collaborators. A freely available public database, intended as a resource for researchers studying the immune response to SARS-CoV-2, is where the repertoires were released. Subjects who had been exposed to COVID-19, were actively infected with it, or had recovered from it provided the deeply sampled blood TCRbeta repertoires that made up the dataset. The sample metadata nearly always contained a de-identified subject ID, COVID-19 status, age in years and sex. The prospective study material was composed of cDNA or gDNA derived from T cells, B-cell-depleted T cells, or PBMCs. Findings and caveats that apply to the study as a whole: The amount of clinical and demographic metadata varied by source and participant and was provided uncurated.

The germline V gene sets CDR1 to MNHNS and CDR2 to SASEGT. Deletion took 4 bases off V and 9 bases off J, with a span of 25 bases between the germline ends. The CDR3, cysteine through phenylalanine, is 17 amino acids long. The retained sequence is limited to the CDR3, 51 bases, with the frame set at the first base. The collaborating institutions used their own protocols to collect whole blood in K2EDTA tubes. For TCRbeta analysis, collaborator samples were shipped as frozen whole blood, as isolated PBMCs, or as DNA extracted from either sample type. The rearrangement combines TRBV6-1 with TRBJ2-1; no D gene can be assigned with confidence. This TCR came from a human donor with active COVID-19. The donor label of this sample is uncertain. The sample taken for sequencing was peripheral blood. The CDR3 is CASSALPASIVIGEQFF. The DNA reads TGTGCCAGCAGTGCCCTTCCTGCATCGATCGTGATCGGTGAGCAGTTCTTC.